A single count supports the clone carrying this TCR beta chain. The V end was cut by 1 base, the J end by 7 bases, with 9 bases between. The CDR3 contains 13 residues. The germline gives CDR1 SGHDT, CDR2 YYEEEE. This sample was included in a study of cytomegalovirus exposure and HLA in healthy donors. Study as a whole: Most genotyped donors, about four fifths of more than 300, had Caucasian-associated genetic ancestry.

The study ran its PCR with 60 Vbeta and 13 Jbeta primers. Assay: immunoSEQ multiplex PCR; the TCRdb copy retains only in-frame clones and omits some. The sample gives about 190,000 clones, approximately 81% of which show up once; 2.1% is in the top ten. This sequence joins TRBV5-6 and TRBJ1-3, with D perhaps matching TRBD1 (6 bases). This clonotype originated in a woman aged 18-29 years in good health and CMV-seropositive. Sequencing was done on a sample of PBMCs. In DNA, the CDR3 is TGTGCCAGCAGCTTGTCCAGGGGTAACACCATATATTTT. Translation gives CASSLSRGNTIYF.